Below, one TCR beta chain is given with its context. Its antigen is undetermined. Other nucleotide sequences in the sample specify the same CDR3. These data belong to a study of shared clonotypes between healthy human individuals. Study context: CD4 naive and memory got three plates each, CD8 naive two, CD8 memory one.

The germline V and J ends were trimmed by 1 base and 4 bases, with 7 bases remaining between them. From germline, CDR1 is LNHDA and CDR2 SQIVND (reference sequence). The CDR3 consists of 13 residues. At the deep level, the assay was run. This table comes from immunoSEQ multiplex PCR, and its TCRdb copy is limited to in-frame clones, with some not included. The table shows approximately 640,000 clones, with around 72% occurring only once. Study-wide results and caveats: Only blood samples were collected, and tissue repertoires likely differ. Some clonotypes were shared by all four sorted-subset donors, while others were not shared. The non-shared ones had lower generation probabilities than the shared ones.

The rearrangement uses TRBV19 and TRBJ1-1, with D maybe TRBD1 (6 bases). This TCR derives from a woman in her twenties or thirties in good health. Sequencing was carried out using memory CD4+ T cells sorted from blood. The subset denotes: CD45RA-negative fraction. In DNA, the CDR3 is TGTGCCAGTAGTATAGTACAGGGCACTGAAGCTTTCTTT. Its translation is CASSIVQGTEAFF.